This record covers a single T cell receptor beta chain. TCRdb processed the PCR reads anew with MiXCR; each CDR3 protein has one entry. The sample has approximately 97,000 distinct CDR3 sequences; 51% are singletons. The CDR3 runs 15 residues. V was shortened by 6 bases and J by 2 bases, with 16 bases between the two germline ends. The sample comes from a study of CDR3 diversity in severe acne. The material sequenced was blood. This TCR was sampled from a male donor with acne. The gene calls are TRBV12-3 or TRBV12-4 and TRBJ2-5; D is unclear. CDR3 loop: CASSQDLAEQETQYF. CDR3 bases: TGTGCCAGCAGCCAAGATTTGGCCGAACAAGAGACCCAGTACTTC.